This TCR beta chain is from a study of PD-L1 blockade in urothelial cancer. Study-wide background: Blood analyses occurred 3 weeks (second dose) and 6 weeks post treatment start.

This clone was counted between two and nine times. TCRdb keeps only in-frame clones here, not all; method: immunoSEQ multiplex PCR. The sample has some 28,000 clones, roughly 80% seen once. With 0 bases removed from V and 6 bases from J, the gap between germline ends came to 8 bases. Germline V lookup: CDR1 MNHEY, CDR2 SVGAGI. There are 13 residues in the CDR3. This receptor was taken from a man in his fifties with urothelial cancer. V usage is TRBV6-5 and J usage is TRBJ1-2; D is perhaps TRBD1 (6 bases). Sequenced here: PBMCs, sampled around atezolizumab (anti-PD-L1) treatment. In DNA form, the CDR3 reads TGTGCCAGCAGTTACTCCTCAGGGGATGGCTACACCTTC. As protein: CASSYSSGDGYTF.